The 9 T cell receptor beta chains listed next were all sequenced from one sample in a study of T cell repertoires in cytomegalovirus infection. One entry per CDR3 protein results from TCRdb running MiXCR on the reads. The sample lists about 830,000 distinct CDR3 sequences, 32% occurring once. No antigen is known for these receptors. The specimen was cultured CD8+ T cells from PBMCs, collected from culture after CMV antigen stimulation. The receptors were sampled from a human donor in good health (CMV status not recorded). Some clones in this sample may be carry-over from other donors' samples.

The CDR3 sequence: CATSRRRQLNTEAFF. The CDR3 coding sequence is TGTGCCACCAGCAGAAGAAGGCAGTTGAACACTGAAGCTTTCTTT. The chain combines TRBV15 with TRBJ1-1, with no clear D. Between the trimmed V and J ends, which lost 2 bases and 0 bases, there was a span of 10 bases. The CDR3 is 15 residues long. Germline V CDR1 and CDR2: LNHNV, YYDKDF (reference sequence).

This clonotype was seen ten or more times. The V gene is TRBV12-3 or TRBV12-4, the J gene TRBJ2-5; unclear D gene. V shed 5 bases and J shed 8 bases, with 12 bases lying between them. This CDR3 has 12 residues. CDR3 sequence: CASSPGPETQYF. The CDR3 nucleotides read TGTGCCAGCAGTCCCGGACCCGAAACCCAGTACTTC.

The gene calls are TRBV28 and TRBJ2-5; D unclear. CDR3 length: 15 residues. The germline V gene has CDR1 MDHEN and CDR2 SYDVKM. V was clipped by 2 bases and J by 5 bases, with 15 bases between them. The CDR3 spells CASSLRQEPRETQYF. Written as DNA, the CDR3 is TGTGCCAGCAGTTTAAGGCAGGAGCCACGGGAGACCCAGTACTTC.

This clonotype was counted many times. This chain connects TRBV7-6 to TRBJ2-3; the match to TRBD1 covers 8 bases. Germline V CDR1 and CDR2: SGHVS, FNYEAQ. V shed 6 bases and J 1 base; nucleotides not matched to a gene: 3. This CDR3 has 14 residues. The CDR3 nucleotides read TGTGCCAGCAGAGGACAGGGAGGCACAGATACGCAGTATTTT. Its translation: CASRGQGGTDTQYF.

The rearrangement uses TRBV7-9 and TRBJ2-1; TRBD2 agrees at 11 bases. The CDR3 totals 18 residues. CDR1 is SEHNR and CDR2 is FQNEAQ in the germline V gene (reference sequence). V lost 4 bases, J lost 2 bases, and 10 bases stayed unmatched. The CDR3: CASSSPILAGGPYNEQFF. CDR3 DNA: TGTGCCAGCAGCTCTCCGATCCTAGCGGGGGGACCCTACAATGAGCAGTTCTTC.

CDR3 residues: CASSIDDGTPGNTIYF. CDR3 in DNA: TGTGCCAGTAGTATAGATGACGGGACCCCTGGAAACACCATATATTTT. The V gene is TRBV19, the J gene TRBJ1-3; TRBD1 is a possible D gene (5 bases). CDR1 and CDR2 from the germline V gene are LNHDA and SQIVND (reference sequence). Deletions cut 0 bases from V and 2 bases from J, with 11 bases between. The CDR3 extends over 16 amino acids.

The chain employs TRBV2 and TRBJ2-1, with D perhaps matching TRBD2 (6 bases). The CDR3 extends over 16 amino acids. V was trimmed by 5 bases and J by 6 bases, leaving 20 bases between them. Germline CDR1 reads SNHLY; CDR2 reads FYNNEI. The CDR3 DNA sequence: TGTGCCAGCAGTTACGTTCAGGCGGGGACCGGCAATGAGCAGTTCTTC. Translating it yields CASSYVQAGTGNEQFF.

V usage is TRBV12-3 or TRBV12-4 and J usage is TRBJ2-1; a weak D match, TRBD2 (6 bases). Trimming shortened V by 3 bases and J by 9 bases, and 18 bases separated the two germline ends. The CDR3 runs to 15 residues. CDR3 sequence reads: CASSFIGTPPSEQFF. For the CDR3, the DNA is TGTGCCAGCAGTTTTATCGGGACTCCCCCCAGTGAGCAGTTCTTC.

V usage is TRBV19 and J usage is TRBJ1-1, with D perhaps matching TRBD1 (5 bases). The V end was cut by 3 bases, the J end by 11 bases, with 13 bases between. The CDR3 length is 12 residues. CDR1 is LNHDA and CDR2 is SQIVND in the germline V gene (reference sequence). CDR3 sequence reads: CASSMGTGTAFF. For the CDR3, the DNA is TGTGCCAGTAGTATGGGGACGGGGACGGCTTTCTTT.